This is a list of T cell receptor beta chains from one sample in a study of identifying expanded T cells in peripheral blood. Only in-frame clones appear in the TCRdb table, and some are missing; sequencing was by immunoSEQ multiplex PCR. The table has under 95,000 clones, approximately 89% seen once. The sequenced sample consisted of blood. The source is a person aged 18-70 years in good health. Both conserved end residues are part of each CDR3. The D gene is left open where the match is weak. Clone size appears in some rows only: once, few, many, or a class for an expanded clone.

length,V,J,D,size,CDR3,DNA
17,TRBV18,TRBJ2-3,TRBD2,NA,CASSAASLAGGPDTQYF,TGTGCCAGCTCAGCGGCATCCCTAGCGGGGGGGCCAGATACGCAGTATTTT
13,TRBV12-5,TRBJ1-1,NA,few,CASGLEWRTEAFF,TGTGCTAGTGGACTTGAGTGGAGAACTGAAGCTTTCTTT
13,TRBV5-6,TRBJ2-5,NA,once,CASSFGAAGTQYF,TGTGCCAGCAGCTTTGGAGCCGCGGGGACCCAGTACTTC
15,TRBV11-1,TRBJ2-7,TRBD2,once,CASSQKREADYEQYF,TGTGCCAGCAGCCAGAAGCGGGAAGCGGACTACGAGCAGTACTTC
18,TRBV11-2,TRBJ2-4,TRBD2,NA,CASSRSPAGAVAKNIQYF,TGTGCCAGCAGCCGATCCCCAGCGGGGGCGGTTGCCAAAAACATTCAGTACTTC
17,TRBV9,TRBJ2-5,TRBD2,NA,CASSPSGRGMRSETQYF,TGTGCCAGCAGCCCTAGCGGGAGAGGTATGAGGAGTGAGACCCAGTACTTC
17,TRBV19,TRBJ1-1,NA,NA,CASSTNENRVGAAEAFF,TGTGCCAGTAGTACAAACGAAAATCGCGTTGGGGCTGCTGAAGCTTTCTTT
15,TRBV7-8,TRBJ2-7,TRBD2,NA,CASSLAGGGSYEQYF,TGTGCCAGCAGCTTAGCTGGGGGGGGCTCCTACGAGCAGTACTTC
13,TRBV4-2,TRBJ2-3,NA,NA,CASSQDLVDTQYF,TGTGCCAGCAGCCAAGATCTAGTTGATACGCAGTATTTT
15,TRBV5-1,TRBJ2-5,TRBD1,NA,CASSPGTGGPETQYF,TGCGCCAGCAGCCCCGGGACAGGGGGGCCCGAGACCCAGTACTTC
12,TRBV10-2,TRBJ1-5,NA,NA,CASSLGSQPQHF,TGCGCCAGCAGCTTAGGGAGTCAGCCCCAGCATTTT
14,TRBV5-4,TRBJ2-7,TRBD2,NA,CASSLTSASYEQYF,TGTGCCAGCAGCTTGACTAGCGCCTCCTACGAGCAGTACTTC
12,TRBV12-5,TRBJ2-1,NA,NA,CASGPGGHEQFF,TGTGCTAGTGGTCCAGGGGGGCATGAGCAGTTCTTC
13,TRBV10-3,TRBJ2-1,NA,NA,CAISVQAYNEQFF,TGTGCCATCAGCGTCCAGGCTTACAATGAGCAGTTCTTC
18,TRBV10-3,TRBJ1-5,TRBD1,NA,CAISSSDTGGTTDQPQHF,TGTGCCATCAGCTCCTCGGACACAGGGGGTACCACGGATCAGCCCCAGCATTTT